Presented here are 4 T cell receptor beta chains from one specimen sequenced in a study of molecular identifiers for immune sequencing clone quantification. TCRdb redid the calling of the PCR reads with MiXCR, one entry per CDR3 protein. The data hold about 60,000 distinct CDR3 sequences, with 17% observed a single time. The specimen sequenced was naive CD8+ T cells from blood, with Jurkat cell RNA spiked in. Subset here: FACS-sorted CD8+CD4-CCR7+CD45RA+ naive T cells. The receptors shown here come from a human donor in good health. Some libraries in this study had Jurkat cell RNA spiked in.

In the case of this clonotype: This may be a read error, as it is one base from a much larger clone. The CDR3 protein is CASSQASGCEQFF. The CDR3 nucleotides are TGCGCCAGCAGCCAAGCTAGCGGGTGTGAGCAGTTCTTC. The chain links TRBV4-1 to TRBJ2-1; 8 nucleotides align to TRBD2. V was pared by 1 base and J by 9 bases, with 2 bases of the junction left unmatched. The CDR3 length is 13 residues. The germline CDR1 and CDR2 sequences are MGHRA and YSYEKL.

Note on this clonotype: This likely comes from a read error, as the CDR3 has no conserved phenylalanine or tryptophan at its end. The chain has TRBV12-3 or TRBV12-4 and TRBJ2-7; 7 nucleotides align to TRBD1. The CDR3 consists of 14 residues. DNA for the CDR3: TGTGTCAGCAGTCCGACAGGGTTGGGGTATGAGCAGTACTCC. Its protein is CVSSPTGLGYEQYS.

As concerns this clonotype: A much larger clone sits a single nucleotide away, making a read error possible. This is likely a read error, given that the CDR3 carries no conserved phenylalanine or tryptophan at its end. The chain links TRBV7-9 to TRBJ2-2; 8 bases match TRBD2. CDR3 length: 22 residues. The germline V gene has CDR1 SEHNR and CDR2 FQNEAQ (reference sequence). Trimming at V came to 5 bases and at J to 6 bases, leaving 29 bases not matched to a gene. CDR3 residues: CASSPISVLSGSTVVSAGELFC. The CDR3 DNA follows: TGTGCCAGCAGCCCCATTTCGGTTTTGAGCGGGAGCACCGTGGTTTCCGCCGGGGAGCTGTTTTGT.

This clonotype was detected many times. The chain carries TRBV21-1 and TRBJ2-7; the D segment call TRBD1 is taken from the table without a DNA check. TRBV21-1 corresponds to a pseudogene. The CDR3 has 17 amino acids. CDR3 loop: CASSKVDETGISYEQYF. The CDR3 coding sequence is TGTGCCAGCAGCAAAGTAGACGAGACAGGGATCTCCTACGAGCAGTACTTC.